This TCR beta chain is from a study of blood T cell repertoires in COVID-19. Study summary: COVID-19 samples collected from the United States, Italy and Spain covered acute and convalescent phases. PBMCs, B-cell-depleted T cells, or T cells were the source of the cDNA or gDNA that made up the material.

Original processing notes: The authors estimated nucleated cell counts from reference gene primer amplification. TCRdb keeps only in-frame clones here, not all; method: immunoSEQ multiplex PCR. V, J and clone size reflect that table, while D and trimming were determined from the DNA. The data hold under 150,000 clones, with roughly 83% observed a single time. V was pared by 5 bases and J by 6 bases, with 20 bases between. This CDR3 spans 16 amino acids. CDR1 SGHVS and CDR2 FNYEAQ come from the germline V gene. The chain carries TRBV7-6 and TRBJ2-1; D perhaps matches TRBD1 (6 bases). Sequenced: peripheral blood. This clonotype originated in a man aged 55 to 70 with acute or convalescent COVID-19. The CDR3: CASSDPQGPYLNEQFF. The CDR3 DNA reads TGTGCCAGCAGCGACCCACAGGGCCCCTACCTCAATGAGCAGTTCTTC.